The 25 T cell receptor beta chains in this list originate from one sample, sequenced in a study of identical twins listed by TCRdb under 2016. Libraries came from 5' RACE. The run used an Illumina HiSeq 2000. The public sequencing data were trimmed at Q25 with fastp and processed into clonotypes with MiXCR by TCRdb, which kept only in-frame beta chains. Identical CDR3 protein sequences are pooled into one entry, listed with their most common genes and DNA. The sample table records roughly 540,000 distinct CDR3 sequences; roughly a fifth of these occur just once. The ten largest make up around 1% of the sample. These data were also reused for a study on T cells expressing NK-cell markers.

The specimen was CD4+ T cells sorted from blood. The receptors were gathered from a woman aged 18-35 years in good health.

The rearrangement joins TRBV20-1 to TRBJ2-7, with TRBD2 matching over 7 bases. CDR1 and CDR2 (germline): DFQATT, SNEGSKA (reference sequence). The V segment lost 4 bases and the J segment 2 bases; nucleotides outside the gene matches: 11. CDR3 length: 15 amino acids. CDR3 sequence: CSAKQPGTMTYEQYF. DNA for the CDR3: TGCAGTGCTAAACAACCCGGGACTATGACCTACGAGCAGTACTTC.

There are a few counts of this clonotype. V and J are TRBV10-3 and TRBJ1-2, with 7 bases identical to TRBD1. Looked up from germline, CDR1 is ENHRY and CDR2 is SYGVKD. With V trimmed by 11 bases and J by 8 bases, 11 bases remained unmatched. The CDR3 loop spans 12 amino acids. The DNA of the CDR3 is TGTGCCCTTAGAGACAGGGCACGAGGCTACACCTTC. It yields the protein CALRDRARGYTF.

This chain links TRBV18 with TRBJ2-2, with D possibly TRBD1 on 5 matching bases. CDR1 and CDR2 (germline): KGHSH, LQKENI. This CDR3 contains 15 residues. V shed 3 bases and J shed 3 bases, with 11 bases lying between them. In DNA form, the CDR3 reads TGTGCCAGCTCACCGACAGCCTTCGACACCGGGGAGCTGTTTTTT. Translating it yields CASSPTAFDTGELFF.

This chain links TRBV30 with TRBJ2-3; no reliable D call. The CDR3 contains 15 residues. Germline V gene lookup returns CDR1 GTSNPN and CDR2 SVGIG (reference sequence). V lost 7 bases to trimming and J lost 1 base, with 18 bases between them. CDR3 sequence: CAFRRGGGGTDTQYF. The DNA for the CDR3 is TGTGCCTTTAGACGAGGCGGCGGAGGCACAGATACGCAGTATTTT.

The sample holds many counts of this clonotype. The CDR3 DNA is TGCAGTGGGGGCCGGGAGACCCAGTACTTC. Translated: CSGGRETQYF. V is TRBV20-1 and J is TRBJ2-5; weak D call: TRBD1 (5 bases). Germline loops: CDR1 DFQATT, CDR2 SNEGSKA (reference sequence). Trimming pared 7 bases from V and 5 bases from J, leaving 8 bases between. The CDR3 length is 10 residues.

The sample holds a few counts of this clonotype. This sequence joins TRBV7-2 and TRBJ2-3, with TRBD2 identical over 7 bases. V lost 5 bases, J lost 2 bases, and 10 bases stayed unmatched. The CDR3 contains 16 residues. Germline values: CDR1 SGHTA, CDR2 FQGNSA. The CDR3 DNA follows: TGTGCCAGCAGCCCAAGGCCAGGGAGGGCCACAGATACGCAGTATTTT. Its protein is CASSPRPGRATDTQYF.

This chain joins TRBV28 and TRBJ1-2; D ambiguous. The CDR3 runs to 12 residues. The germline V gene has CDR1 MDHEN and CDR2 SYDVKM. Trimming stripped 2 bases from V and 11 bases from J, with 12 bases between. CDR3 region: CASSLVGQTYTF. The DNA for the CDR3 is TGTGCCAGCAGTTTAGTAGGCCAGACTTACACCTTC.

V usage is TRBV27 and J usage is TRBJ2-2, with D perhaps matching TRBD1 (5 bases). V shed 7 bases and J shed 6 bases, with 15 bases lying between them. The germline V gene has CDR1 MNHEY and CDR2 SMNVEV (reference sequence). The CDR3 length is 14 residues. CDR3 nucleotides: TGTGCCAGCACAAGGGGCGCCATTCCCGGGGAGCTGTTTTTT. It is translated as CASTRGAIPGELFF.

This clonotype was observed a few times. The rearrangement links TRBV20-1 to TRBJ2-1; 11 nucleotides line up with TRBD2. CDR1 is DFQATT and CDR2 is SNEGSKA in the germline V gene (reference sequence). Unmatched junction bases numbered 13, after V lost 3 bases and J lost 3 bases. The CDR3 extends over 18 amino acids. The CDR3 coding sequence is TGCAGTGCTAGCCCTCTCCTAACTAGCGGGGGCAACTACAATGAGCAGTTCTTC. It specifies CSASPLLTSGGNYNEQFF.

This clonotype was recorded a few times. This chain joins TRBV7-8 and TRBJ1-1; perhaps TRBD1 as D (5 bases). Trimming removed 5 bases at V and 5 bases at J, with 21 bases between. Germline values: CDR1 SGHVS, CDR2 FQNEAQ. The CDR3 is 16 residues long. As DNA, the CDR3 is TGTGCCAGCAGCCCCAACAGGATGGGGATTCGGACTGAAGCTTTCTTT. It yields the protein CASSPNRMGIRTEAFF. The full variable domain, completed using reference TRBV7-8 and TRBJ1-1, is GAGVSQSPRYKVAKRGQDVALRCDPISGHVSLFWYQQALGQGPEFLTYFQNEAQLDKSGLPSDRFFAERPEGSVSTLKIQRTQQEDSAVYLCASSPNRMGIRTEAFFGQGTRLTVV.

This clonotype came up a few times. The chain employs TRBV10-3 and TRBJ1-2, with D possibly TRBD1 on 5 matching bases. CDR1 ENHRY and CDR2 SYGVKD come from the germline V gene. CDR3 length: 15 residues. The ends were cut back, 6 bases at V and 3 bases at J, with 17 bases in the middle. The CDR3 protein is CAIREAGTNDYGYTF. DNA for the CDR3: TGTGCCATCAGGGAAGCCGGGACGAATGACTATGGCTACACCTTC.

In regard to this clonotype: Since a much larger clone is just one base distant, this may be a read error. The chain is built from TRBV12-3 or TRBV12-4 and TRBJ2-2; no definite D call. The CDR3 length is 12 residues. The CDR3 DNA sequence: TGTGCCAGCGGTTTTATCACCGGGGAGCTGTTTTTT. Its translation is CASGFITGELFF.

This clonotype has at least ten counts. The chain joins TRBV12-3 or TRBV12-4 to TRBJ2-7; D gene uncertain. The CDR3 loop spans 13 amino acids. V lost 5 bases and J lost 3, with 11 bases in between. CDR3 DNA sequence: TGTGCCAGCAGTCCCGACTCCAACTACGAGCAGTACTTC. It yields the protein CASSPDSNYEQYF.

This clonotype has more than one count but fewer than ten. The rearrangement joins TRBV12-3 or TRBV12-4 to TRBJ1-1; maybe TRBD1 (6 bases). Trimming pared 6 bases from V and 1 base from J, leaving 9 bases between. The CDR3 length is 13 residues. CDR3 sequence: CASRSDRNTEAFF. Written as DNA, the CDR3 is TGTGCCAGCAGATCGGACAGGAACACTGAAGCTTTCTTT.

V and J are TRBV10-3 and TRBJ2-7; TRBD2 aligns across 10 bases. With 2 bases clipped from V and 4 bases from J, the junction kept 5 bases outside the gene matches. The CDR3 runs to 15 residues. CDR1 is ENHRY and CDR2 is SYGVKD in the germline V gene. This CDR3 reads CAISEESSGGYEQYF. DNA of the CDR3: TGTGCCATCAGTGAGGAGTCTAGCGGGGGATACGAGCAGTACTTC.

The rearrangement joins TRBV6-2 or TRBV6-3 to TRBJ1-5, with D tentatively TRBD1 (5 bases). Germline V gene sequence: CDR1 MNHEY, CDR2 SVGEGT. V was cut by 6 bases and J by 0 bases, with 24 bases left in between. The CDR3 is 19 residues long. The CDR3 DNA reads TGTGCCAGCAGCCTCAGGGATTTCGGGGGAATATATAGCAATCAGCCCCAGCATTTT. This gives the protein CASSLRDFGGIYSNQPQHF.

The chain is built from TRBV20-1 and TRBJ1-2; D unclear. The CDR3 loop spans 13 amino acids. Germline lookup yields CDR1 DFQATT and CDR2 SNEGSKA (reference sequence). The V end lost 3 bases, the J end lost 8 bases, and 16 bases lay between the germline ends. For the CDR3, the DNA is TGCAGTGCTAGTTTTCAGCCCACTTGGGGCTACACCTTC. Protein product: CSASFQPTWGYTF.

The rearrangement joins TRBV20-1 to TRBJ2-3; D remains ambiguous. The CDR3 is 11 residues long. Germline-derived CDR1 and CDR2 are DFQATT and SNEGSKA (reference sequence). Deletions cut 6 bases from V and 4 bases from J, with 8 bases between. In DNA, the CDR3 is TGCAGTGCCGAGGTCCCAGATACGCAGTATTTT. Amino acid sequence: CSAEVPDTQYF.

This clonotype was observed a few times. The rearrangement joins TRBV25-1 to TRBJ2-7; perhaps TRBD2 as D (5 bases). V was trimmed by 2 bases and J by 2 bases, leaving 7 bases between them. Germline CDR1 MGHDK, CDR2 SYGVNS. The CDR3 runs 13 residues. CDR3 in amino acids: CASSEPGTYEQYF. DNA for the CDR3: TGTGCCAGCAGTGAACCCGGGACCTACGAGCAGTACTTC.

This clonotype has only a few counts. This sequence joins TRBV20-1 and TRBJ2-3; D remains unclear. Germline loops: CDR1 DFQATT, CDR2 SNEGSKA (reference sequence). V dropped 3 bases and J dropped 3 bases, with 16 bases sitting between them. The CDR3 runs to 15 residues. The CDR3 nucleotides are TGCAGTGCTAGCCCGGACCTCAGAGGTACAGATACGCAGTATTTT. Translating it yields CSASPDLRGTDTQYF.

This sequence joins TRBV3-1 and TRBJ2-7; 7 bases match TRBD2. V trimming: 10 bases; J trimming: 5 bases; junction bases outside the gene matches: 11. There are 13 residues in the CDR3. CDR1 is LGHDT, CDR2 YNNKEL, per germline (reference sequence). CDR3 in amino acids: CANILLAPHEQYF. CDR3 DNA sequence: TGTGCCAACATTCTACTAGCGCCCCACGAGCAGTACTTC.

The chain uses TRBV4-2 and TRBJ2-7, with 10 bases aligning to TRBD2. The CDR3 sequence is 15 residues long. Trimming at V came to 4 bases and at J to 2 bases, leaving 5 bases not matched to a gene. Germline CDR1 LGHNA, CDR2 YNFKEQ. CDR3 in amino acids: CASSRGTSDTYEQYF. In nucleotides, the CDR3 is TGTGCCAGCAGCCGCGGGACTAGCGATACCTACGAGCAGTACTTC.

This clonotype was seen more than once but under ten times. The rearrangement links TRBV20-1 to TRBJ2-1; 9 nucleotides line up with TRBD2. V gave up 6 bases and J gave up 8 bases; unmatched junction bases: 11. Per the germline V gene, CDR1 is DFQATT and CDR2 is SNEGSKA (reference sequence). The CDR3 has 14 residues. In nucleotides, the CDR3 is TGCAGTGCCCACGACCGGCGCGGGAGGGATGAGCAGTTCTTC. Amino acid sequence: CSAHDRRGRDEQFF.

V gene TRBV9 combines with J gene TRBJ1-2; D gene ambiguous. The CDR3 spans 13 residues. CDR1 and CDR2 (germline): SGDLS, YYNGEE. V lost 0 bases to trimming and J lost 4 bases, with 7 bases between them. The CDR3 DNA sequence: TGTGCCAGCAGCGTAGAAGGCCTCTATGGCTACACCTTC. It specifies CASSVEGLYGYTF.

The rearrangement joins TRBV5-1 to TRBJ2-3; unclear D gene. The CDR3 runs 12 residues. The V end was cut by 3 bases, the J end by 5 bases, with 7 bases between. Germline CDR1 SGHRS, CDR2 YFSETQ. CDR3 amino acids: CASSSAEDTQYF. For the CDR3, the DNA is TGCGCCAGCAGCTCGGCCGAAGATACGCAGTATTTT.